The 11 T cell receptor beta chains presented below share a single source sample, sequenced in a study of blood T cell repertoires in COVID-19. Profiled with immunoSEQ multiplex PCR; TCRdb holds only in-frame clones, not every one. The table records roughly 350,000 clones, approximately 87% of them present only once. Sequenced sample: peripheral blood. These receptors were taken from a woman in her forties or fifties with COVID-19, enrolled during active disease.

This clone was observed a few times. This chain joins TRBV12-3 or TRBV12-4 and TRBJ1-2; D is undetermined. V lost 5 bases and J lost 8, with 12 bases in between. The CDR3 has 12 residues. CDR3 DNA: TGTGCCAGCAGTCGAGGGCCAGTCGGCTACACCTTC. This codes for CASSRGPVGYTF.

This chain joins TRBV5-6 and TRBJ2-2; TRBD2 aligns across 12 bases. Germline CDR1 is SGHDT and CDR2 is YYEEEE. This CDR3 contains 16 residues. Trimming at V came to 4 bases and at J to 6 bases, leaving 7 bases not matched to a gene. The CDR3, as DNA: TGTGCCAGCAGCGTTCTAGCGGGAGGGCGATCCGGGGAGCTGTTTTTT. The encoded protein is CASSVLAGGRSGELFF.

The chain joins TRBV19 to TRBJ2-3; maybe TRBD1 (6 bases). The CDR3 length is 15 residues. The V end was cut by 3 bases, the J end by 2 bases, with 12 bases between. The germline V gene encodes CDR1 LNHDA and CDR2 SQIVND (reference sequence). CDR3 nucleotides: TGTGCCAGTAGTATCCAGGGGCGCCCCACAGATACGCAGTATTTT. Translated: CASSIQGRPTDTQYF.

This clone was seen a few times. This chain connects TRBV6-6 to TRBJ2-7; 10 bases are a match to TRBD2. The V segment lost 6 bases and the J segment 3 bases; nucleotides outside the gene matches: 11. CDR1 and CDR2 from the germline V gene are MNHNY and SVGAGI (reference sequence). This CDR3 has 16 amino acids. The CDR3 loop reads CASSSPGLAALYEQYF. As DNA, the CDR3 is TGTGCCAGCAGCTCTCCTGGACTAGCGGCGCTCTACGAGCAGTACTTC.

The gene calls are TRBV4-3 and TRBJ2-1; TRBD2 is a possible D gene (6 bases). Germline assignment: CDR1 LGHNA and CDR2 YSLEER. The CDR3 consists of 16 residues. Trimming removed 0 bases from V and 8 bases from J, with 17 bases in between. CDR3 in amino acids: CASSQEGRREWDEQFF. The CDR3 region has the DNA TGCGCCAGCAGCCAAGAGGGGAGACGGGAGTGGGATGAGCAGTTCTTC.

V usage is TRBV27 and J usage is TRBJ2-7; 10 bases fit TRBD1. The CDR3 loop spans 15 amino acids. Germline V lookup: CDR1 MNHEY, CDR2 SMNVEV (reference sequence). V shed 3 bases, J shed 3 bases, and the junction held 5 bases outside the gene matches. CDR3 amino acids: CASSFFRDRGYEQYF. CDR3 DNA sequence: TGTGCCAGCAGTTTCTTCCGGGACAGGGGCTACGAGCAGTACTTC.

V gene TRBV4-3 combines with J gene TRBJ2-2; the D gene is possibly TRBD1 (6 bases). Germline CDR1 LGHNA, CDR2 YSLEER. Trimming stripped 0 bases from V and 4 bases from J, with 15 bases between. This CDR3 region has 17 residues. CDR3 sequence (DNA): TGCGCCAGCAGCCAAGAATCAGGGGCTCGTGGCACCGGGGAGCTGTTTTTT. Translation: CASSQESGARGTGELFF.

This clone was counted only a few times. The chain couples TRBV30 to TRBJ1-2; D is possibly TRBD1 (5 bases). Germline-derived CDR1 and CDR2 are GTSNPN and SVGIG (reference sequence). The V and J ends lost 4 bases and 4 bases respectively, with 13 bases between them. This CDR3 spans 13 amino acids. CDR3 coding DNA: TGTGCCTGGACACCCCAGGGCCTCTATGGCTACACCTTC. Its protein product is CAWTPQGLYGYTF.

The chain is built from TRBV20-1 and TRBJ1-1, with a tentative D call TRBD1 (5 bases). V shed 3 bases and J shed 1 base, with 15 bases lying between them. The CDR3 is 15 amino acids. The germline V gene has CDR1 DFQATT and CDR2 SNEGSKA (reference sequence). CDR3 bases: TGCAGTGCTAGTTTGCAGGGAAGTCGGAACACTGAAGCTTTCTTT. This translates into CSASLQGSRNTEAFF.

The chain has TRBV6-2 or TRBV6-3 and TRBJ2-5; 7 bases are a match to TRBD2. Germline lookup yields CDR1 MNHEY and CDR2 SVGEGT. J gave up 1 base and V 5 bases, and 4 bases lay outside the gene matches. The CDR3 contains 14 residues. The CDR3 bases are TGTGCCAGCAGTCGGGACTACCGCCAAGAGACCCAGTACTTC. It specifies CASSRDYRQETQYF.

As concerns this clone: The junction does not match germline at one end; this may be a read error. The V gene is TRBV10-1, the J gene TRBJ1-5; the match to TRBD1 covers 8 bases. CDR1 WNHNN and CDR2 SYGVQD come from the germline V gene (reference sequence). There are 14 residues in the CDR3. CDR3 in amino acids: CASSEPPIRTGHNF. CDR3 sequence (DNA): TGCGCCAGCAGTGAACCCCCCATCCGGACAGGGCACAATTTT.